Listed below are T cell receptor beta chains from one sample, sequenced in a study of T cell responses to AZD1222 COVID-19 vaccine. TCRdb keeps only in-frame clones here, not all; method: immunoSEQ multiplex PCR. The sample contains around 100,000 clones, about 87% of which appear only once. Specimen: peripheral blood, collected on day 0 of AZD1222 vaccination. The source is an adult in good health. Each CDR3 is given with its conserved first and last residue. A D gene is named only where the DNA matches it firmly. Only some rows state a clone size, as once, few, many or a class for expanded clones.

V gene: TRBV12-3/TRBV12-4; J gene: TRBJ2-7; D gene: .; clone size: .; CDR3 protein: CASALGGGYEQYF; CDR3 DNA: TGTGCCAGCGCACTAGGGGGTGGTTACGAGCAGTACTTC
V gene: TRBV7-2; J gene: TRBJ2-5; D gene: TRBD2; clone size: .; CDR3 protein: CASSLMGLAGGETQYF; CDR3 DNA: TGTGCCAGCAGCTTAATGGGACTAGCGGGAGGAGAGACCCAGTACTTC
V gene: TRBV19; J gene: TRBJ1-1; D gene: TRBD1; clone size: .; CDR3 protein: CASSPRDSLNTEAFF; CDR3 DNA: TGTGCCAGTAGTCCCCGGGACAGCCTGAACACTGAAGCTTTCTTT
V gene: TRBV5-1; J gene: TRBJ2-7; D gene: TRBD2; clone size: .; CDR3 protein: CASSFGGGSPYEQYF; CDR3 DNA: TGCGCCAGCAGCTTTGGAGGCGGGAGTCCCTACGAGCAGTACTTC
V gene: TRBV6-1; J gene: TRBJ1-2; D gene: .; clone size: once; CDR3 protein: CASSELASGYTF; CDR3 DNA: TGTGCCAGCAGTGAATTGGCCTCCGGCTACACCTTC
V gene: TRBV11-2; J gene: TRBJ1-1; D gene: TRBD1; clone size: .; CDR3 protein: CASSSLQGRGPEAFF; CDR3 DNA: TGTGCCAGCAGCTCGTTACAGGGGAGGGGGCCTGAAGCTTTCTTT
V gene: TRBV27; J gene: TRBJ2-5; D gene: TRBD2; clone size: .; CDR3 protein: CASSSLGLAGGETQYF; CDR3 DNA: TGTGCCAGCAGCTCCTTGGGACTAGCGGGAGGAGAGACCCAGTACTTC
V gene: TRBV9; J gene: TRBJ1-3; D gene: .; clone size: .; CDR3 protein: CASSPKTGFSGNTIYF; CDR3 DNA: TGTGCCAGCAGCCCGAAGACAGGTTTCTCTGGAAACACCATATATTTT
V gene: TRBV19; J gene: TRBJ2-1; D gene: TRBD2; clone size: .; CDR3 protein: CASSMAGTSHNEQFF; CDR3 DNA: TGTGCCAGTAGTATGGCCGGGACTAGCCACAATGAGCAGTTCTTC
V gene: TRBV2; J gene: TRBJ1-1; D gene: TRBD1; clone size: few; CDR3 protein: CASRRQGSPEAFF; CDR3 DNA: TGTGCCAGCAGAAGACAGGGAAGTCCTGAAGCTTTCTTT
V gene: TRBV14; J gene: TRBJ1-2; D gene: .; clone size: .; CDR3 protein: CASSKRQEDYYGYTF; CDR3 DNA: TGTGCCAGCAGCAAGAGACAGGAGGACTACTATGGCTACACCTTC
V gene: TRBV7-2; J gene: TRBJ1-5; D gene: .; clone size: few; CDR3 protein: CASSLQENQPQHF; CDR3 DNA: TGTGCCAGCAGCTTACAGGAAAATCAGCCCCAGCATTTT
V gene: TRBV28; J gene: TRBJ1-2; D gene: TRBD1; clone size: .; CDR3 protein: CASSFRTGGLSDGYTF; CDR3 DNA: TGTGCCAGCAGTTTTCGAACAGGGGGCCTCTCGGATGGCTACACCTTC
V gene: TRBV2; J gene: TRBJ1-4; D gene: .; clone size: .; CDR3 protein: CASRVDRATNEKLFF; CDR3 DNA: TGTGCCAGCAGGGTGGACAGAGCAACTAATGAAAAACTGTTTTTT
V gene: TRBV12-3/TRBV12-4; J gene: TRBJ1-4; D gene: TRBD1; clone size: .; CDR3 protein: CASRGQGREKLFF; CDR3 DNA: TGTGCCAGCAGGGGACAGGGACGCGAAAAACTGTTTTTT
V gene: TRBV4-3; J gene: TRBJ2-1; D gene: .; clone size: .; CDR3 protein: CASSSSLGTPTREQFF; CDR3 DNA: TGCGCCAGCAGCTCAAGCCTGGGGACACCGACTAGGGAGCAGTTCTTC
V gene: TRBV7-3; J gene: TRBJ1-1; D gene: .; clone size: .; CDR3 protein: CASSLQEGTEAFF; CDR3 DNA: TGTGCCAGCAGCCTTCAAGAGGGCACTGAAGCTTTCTTT
V gene: TRBV27; J gene: TRBJ2-3; D gene: .; clone size: .; CDR3 protein: CASSWTGAGGGSDTQYF; CDR3 DNA: TGTGCCAGCAGTTGGACAGGGGCGGGAGGGGGCTCAGATACGCAGTATTTT
V gene: TRBV6-6; J gene: TRBJ1-5; D gene: TRBD1; clone size: .; CDR3 protein: CASRGQYSNQPQHF; CDR3 DNA: TGTGCCAGCAGGGGACAGTATAGCAATCAGCCCCAGCATTTT
V gene: TRBV30; J gene: TRBJ2-1; D gene: TRBD1; clone size: .; CDR3 protein: CAWILPGGRGEQFF; CDR3 DNA: TGTGCCTGGATCCTCCCTGGGGGCAGGGGGGAGCAGTTCTTC
V gene: TRBV5-1; J gene: TRBJ1-1; D gene: TRBD1; clone size: .; CDR3 protein: CASSLQGAGTEAFF; CDR3 DNA: TGCGCCAGCAGCTTACAGGGGGCGGGCACTGAAGCTTTCTTT
V gene: TRBV13; J gene: TRBJ2-1; D gene: .; clone size: .; CDR3 protein: CASSPYSSGSYNEQFF; CDR3 DNA: TGTGCCAGCAGCCCTTATAGTAGTGGTTCCTACAATGAGCAGTTCTTC
V gene: TRBV27; J gene: TRBJ2-1; D gene: .; clone size: .; CDR3 protein: CASSYRGGGSYNEQFF; CDR3 DNA: TGTGCCAGCAGTTACAGGGGCGGGGGATCCTACAATGAGCAGTTCTTC